This entry lists 12 T cell receptor beta chains sequenced from one sample in a study of T-cell reconstitution after alpha-beta-depleted transplantation in children. Researchers prepared the TCRbeta library using unique molecular identifiers, the study reports. TCRdb ran MiXCR on the PCR reads and lists one entry per CDR3 protein. Of hundreds of thousands of distinct CDR3 sequences in the sample, 9.5% to 13% are singletons; the top ten hold 7.5%. The sequencing here drew on PBMCs, taken before TCRalphabeta/CD19-depleted stem cell transplant. These receptors all stem from a boy younger than two with acute myeloid leukemia, due to receive a stem cell transplant.

This clonotype was seen repeatedly, ten times or more. The chain combines TRBV12-3 or TRBV12-4 with TRBJ2-7; 7 nucleotides match TRBD1. V lost 6 bases, J lost 1 base, and 6 bases stayed unmatched. This CDR3 is built from 14 residues. This chain's CDR3 is CASRTTGESYEQYF. CDR3 sequence (DNA): TGTGCCAGCAGAACAACAGGGGAGTCCTACGAGCAGTACTTC.

This clonotype was seen many times. The gene calls are TRBV5-1 and TRBJ2-7; possible D gene TRBD1, 7 bases. The CDR3 is 14 amino acids. Per the germline V gene, CDR1 is SGHRS and CDR2 is YFSETQ. Between the trimmed V and J ends, which lost 2 bases and 2 bases, there was a span of 11 bases. The CDR3 sequence: CASSFTGEAYEQYF. CDR3 sequence (DNA): TGCGCCAGCAGCTTTACAGGGGAGGCCTACGAGCAGTACTTC.

This clonotype has a count of ten or more. The genes are TRBV5-1 and TRBJ2-7; TRBD2 matches at 8 bases. CDR3 length: 15 residues. Germline CDR1 reads SGHRS; CDR2 reads YFSETQ. Trimming cost V 1 base and J 3 bases; bases outside gene matches: 6. CDR3 in amino acids: CASSLLTSVYYEQYF. The DNA for the CDR3 is TGCGCCAGCAGCTTGCTGACTAGCGTTTACTACGAGCAGTACTTC.

This clonotype was seen only a few times. The V call is TRBV5-6, the J call TRBJ2-5; tentatively, D is TRBD2 (6 bases). This CDR3 has 16 residues. V was pared by 1 base and J by 4 bases, with 17 bases between. The germline V gene has CDR1 SGHDT and CDR2 YYEEEE. The DNA of the CDR3 is TGTGCCAGCAGCTTGCCCTGGAGGGTCTTGGGAGAGACCCAGTACTTC. As protein: CASSLPWRVLGETQYF.

Of note for this clonotype: A junction end diverges from the germline sequence, so it may reflect a read error. The V and J genes are TRBV12-3 or TRBV12-4 and TRBJ2-1, with TRBD1 identical over 10 bases. The CDR3 runs 18 residues. The CDR3 region is CTSCTGTGVLHSYNEQFF. The CDR3 DNA reads as TGTACCAGCTGCACCGGGACAGGGGTCCTCCATTCCTACAATGAGCAGTTCTTC.

With respect to this clonotype: A much larger clone lies a single base off, so this may be a read error. The chain uses TRBV27 and TRBJ2-1; TRBD2 aligns across 9 bases. Germline CDR1 and CDR2: MNHEY and SMNVEV (reference sequence). Trimming at V came to 9 bases and at J to 5 bases, leaving 2 bases not matched to a gene. This CDR3 is built from 12 residues. CDR3 sequence (DNA): TGTGCCAGAAGCGGGGGGCACAATGAGCAGTTCTTC. It yields the protein CARSGGHNEQFF.

To note about this clonotype: Since the CDR3 does not end with the conserved phenylalanine or tryptophan, this likely comes from a read error. The chain employs TRBV9 and TRBJ2-7; D might be TRBD1 (6 bases). Trimming cost V 0 bases and J 2 bases, with 18 bases left between them. The germline gives CDR1 SGDLS, CDR2 YYNGEE. CDR3 length equals 17 residues. CDR3 region: CASSVGSGHKVAYEQYL. For the CDR3, the DNA is TGTGCCAGCAGCGTAGGATCGGGACACAAGGTAGCCTACGAGCAGTACCTC.

The V gene is TRBV15, the J gene TRBJ2-7; TRBD1 matches at 7 bases. The germline V gene has CDR1 LNHNV and CDR2 YYDKDF (reference sequence). J gave up 2 bases and V 1 base, and 5 bases lay outside the gene matches. CDR3 length: 15 amino acids. This chain's CDR3 is CATSRARGPTYEQYF. In DNA, the CDR3 is TGTGCCACCAGCAGAGCAAGGGGGCCGACCTACGAGCAGTACTTC.

At least ten counts were recorded for this clonotype. The V and J genes are TRBV2 and TRBJ2-7, with D unresolved. Germline V gene data show CDR1 as SNHLY and CDR2 as FYNNEI. Trimming left V 7 bases short and J 4 bases short, with 17 bases between. This CDR3 comprises 14 residues. CDR3 in DNA: TGTGCCAGCACCGACTCCAAACCTATTTACGAGCAGTACTTC. This translates into CASTDSKPIYEQYF.

This clonotype came up many times. The rearrangement links TRBV27 to TRBJ2-7; 9 bases align to TRBD1. The trim removed 6 bases at V and 0 bases at J, leaving 3 bases unmatched. The germline gives CDR1 MNHEY, CDR2 SMNVEV (reference sequence). The CDR3 contains 14 residues. The CDR3 DNA is TGTGCCAGCAGACAGGGGGCGAGCTCCTACGAGCAGTACTTC. Its protein product is CASRQGASSYEQYF.

This clonotype was counted ten times or more. This chain joins TRBV12-3 or TRBV12-4 and TRBJ2-7; D might be TRBD2 (6 bases). CDR3 length: 13 residues. The ends were cut back, 1 base at V and 6 bases at J, with 10 bases in the middle. CDR3 sequence reads: CASSLVRESEQYF. The CDR3 DNA reads as TGTGCCAGCAGTTTAGTTCGGGAGAGCGAGCAGTACTTC.

The gene calls are TRBV20-1 and TRBJ2-5; TRBD2 aligns across 8 bases. The CDR3 consists of 13 residues. Germline V gene lookup returns CDR1 DFQATT and CDR2 SNEGSKA (reference sequence). After removal of 1 base from V and 4 bases from J, the junction contained 2 bases not matched to a gene. DNA of the CDR3: TGCAGTGCTAGAGGGGCGGGGGGAGAGACCCAGTACTTC. Translation gives CSARGAGGETQYF.